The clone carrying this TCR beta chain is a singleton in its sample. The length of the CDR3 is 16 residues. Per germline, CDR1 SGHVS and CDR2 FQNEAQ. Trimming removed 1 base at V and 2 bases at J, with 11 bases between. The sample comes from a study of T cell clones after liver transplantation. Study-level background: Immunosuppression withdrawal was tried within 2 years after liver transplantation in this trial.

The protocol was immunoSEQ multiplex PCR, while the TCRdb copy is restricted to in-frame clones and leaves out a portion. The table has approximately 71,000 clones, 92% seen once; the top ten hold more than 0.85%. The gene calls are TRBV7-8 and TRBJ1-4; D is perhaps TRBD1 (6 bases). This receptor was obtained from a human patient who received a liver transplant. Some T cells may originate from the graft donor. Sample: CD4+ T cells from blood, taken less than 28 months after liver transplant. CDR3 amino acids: CASSLGRGRTNEKLFF. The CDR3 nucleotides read TGTGCCAGCAGCTTAGGCAGGGGTCGGACTAATGAAAAACTGTTTTTT.